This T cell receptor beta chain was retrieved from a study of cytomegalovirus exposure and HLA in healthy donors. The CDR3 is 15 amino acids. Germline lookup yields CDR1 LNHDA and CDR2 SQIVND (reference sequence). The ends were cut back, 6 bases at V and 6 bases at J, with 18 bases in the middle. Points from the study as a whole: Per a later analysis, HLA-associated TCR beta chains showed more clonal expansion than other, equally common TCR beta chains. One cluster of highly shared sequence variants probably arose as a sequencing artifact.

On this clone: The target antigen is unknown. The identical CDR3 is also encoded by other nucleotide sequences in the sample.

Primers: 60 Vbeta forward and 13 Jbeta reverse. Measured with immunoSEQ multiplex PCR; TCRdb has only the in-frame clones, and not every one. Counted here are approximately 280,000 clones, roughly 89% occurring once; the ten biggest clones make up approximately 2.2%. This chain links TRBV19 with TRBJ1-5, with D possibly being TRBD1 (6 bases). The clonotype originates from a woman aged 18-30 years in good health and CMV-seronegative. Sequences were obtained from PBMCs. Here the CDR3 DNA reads TGTGCCAGTAGCAACCAGGGGCGGTTTGCTCAGCCCCAGCATTTT. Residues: CASSNQGRFAQPQHF.